The present entry profiles one T cell receptor (beta chain) with its context. The antigen is unknown. V was pared by 1 base and J by 3 bases, with 9 bases between. The V gene's germline CDR1 is MNHNY and CDR2 SVGAGI (reference sequence). The CDR3 consists of 14 residues. Method: immunoSEQ multiplex PCR; TCRdb's copy keeps in-frame clones and lacks some. The repertoire has 130,000 to 150,000 clones, 91% of them found once; the top ten carry roughly 5.5%. The data stem from a study of T cell responses to AZD1222 COVID-19 vaccine. Study-wide findings and caveats: In a largely white British group with more females than males, clonal diversity was possibly underestimated. Spike-specific TCR breadth and depth grew following two AZD1222 doses. Mapped onto spike, vaccine-associated CD4 TCRs spanned it and were dominant at 160-218 and 743-854.

This clonotype originated in an adult in good health. The V and J genes are TRBV6-6 and TRBJ1-1; tentative D call: TRBD1 (5 bases). Source: peripheral blood, taken on day 0 of AZD1222 vaccination. The chain's CDR3 is CASSYFRVDTEAFF. CDR3 nucleotides: TGTGCCAGCAGTTACTTCAGGGTGGACACTGAAGCTTTCTTT.